This T cell receptor beta chain was captured in a study of CD8+CD57+ T cells in acquired aplastic anemia. Across the whole study: DNA per sorted CD4+ or CD8+ sample ranged about 0.17 to 30 ug, averaging about 3 ug. The study obtained 11 million or so reads on average for CD4+ cells from healthy donors. Study results and caveats: Simpson's diversity of CD8+ cells was not significantly different in patients compared with controls. Patients and controls had in common some 30 CD8+ CDR3 sequences.

TCR beta VDJ and CDR3 profiles were obtained from a genomic DNA template. TCRdb analysed the reads with MiXCR anew, one entry per CDR3 protein. Among 65,000 to 85,000 distinct CDR3 sequences listed, 45% to 60% were seen once. Looked up from germline, CDR1 is WSHSY and CDR2 is SAAADI. CDR3 size: 17 residues. Trimming took 0 bases from V and 1 from J, leaving 15 bases between them. In the case of this clonotype: What it binds is not known.

The material sequenced was sorted CD4+, CD8+, or CD8+CD57+ T cells (not recorded which) from PBMCs. This sequence was found in a human donor in good health, serving as a control. This chain connects TRBV10-2 to TRBJ1-2; TRBD1 might be the D (6 bases). In DNA form, the CDR3 reads TGCGCCAGCAGTGAGTCGACTGGACAGTTGAGTAACTATGGCTACACCTTC. It yields the protein CASSESTGQLSNYGYTF.